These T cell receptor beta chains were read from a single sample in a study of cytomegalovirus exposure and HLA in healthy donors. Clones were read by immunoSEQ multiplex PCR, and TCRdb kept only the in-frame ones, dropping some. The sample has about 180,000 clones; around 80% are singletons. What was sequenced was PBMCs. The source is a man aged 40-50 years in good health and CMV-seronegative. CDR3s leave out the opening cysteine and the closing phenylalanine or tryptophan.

ASSLGRERNQPQH	TRBV7-2	TRBJ1-5
ASSFRGTGYQETQY	TRBV5-6	TRBJ2-5
ASSPRPTSGNNEQF	TRBV9	TRBJ2-1
ASSARPGQINNEQF	TRBV6-1	TRBJ2-1
ASSESPPGQGAPEQY	TRBV9	TRBJ2-7
ASSGLNRAPYNEQF	TRBV19	TRBJ2-1
ASSLEGDEQF	TRBV6-8	TRBJ2-1
ASIDRSNNEQF	TRBV4-1	TRBJ2-1
ASSVQTASYEQY	TRBV6-5	TRBJ2-7
ASSPQKRGGPTGELF	TRBV18	TRBJ2-2
ASSADGGYT	TRBV25-1	TRBJ1-2
ASSFGGPSREQY	TRBV7-2	TRBJ2-7
ASSSGLAFYEQY	TRBV27	TRBJ2-7
ASSQQGSAYNEQF	TRBV11-2	TRBJ2-1
ASSARTGIAKNIQY	TRBV6-1	TRBJ2-4
SVEDRGKNAF	TRBV29-1	TRBJ1-1
ASSSIAGGSGANVLT	TRBV28	TRBJ2-6
ASSHGQGPRSGNTIY	TRBV4-3	TRBJ1-3
SAKGVDEQF	TRBV20-1	TRBJ2-1
ASSPRTGPYNSPLH	TRBV9	TRBJ1-6
ASSVAGTSGGVQETQY	TRBV9	TRBJ2-5
ASSQVSGEVGKLF	TRBV14	TRBJ1-4
ASSQDQGGVNEQF	TRBV4-3	TRBJ2-1
ASSFAGFMEQY	TRBV27	TRBJ2-7
ASSSVAGGSETQY	TRBV9	TRBJ2-5
ASEQERDSTEAF	TRBV19	TRBJ1-1
ASIPRRQKPSGYEQY	TRBV21-1	TRBJ2-7
ASSSHGYEQY	TRBV18	TRBJ2-7
ASSGGTSGYNEQF	TRBV4-2	TRBJ2-1
ASSLEGGNADTQY	TRBV7-9	TRBJ2-3
ASSPGLAGASGDTQY	TRBV5-4	TRBJ2-3
ASSLARDRVGQPQH	TRBV5-6	TRBJ1-5
ASSQSAAGGNEQF	TRBV4-1	TRBJ2-1
ASSSRALNTEAF	TRBV27	TRBJ1-1
ASSPPGGASTVGQY	TRBV5-6	TRBJ2-7
ASRTPGGVNTGELF	TRBV27	TRBJ2-2
ASSFYTGEAF	TRBV7-8	TRBJ1-1
ASRKTVMNTEAF	TRBV6-5	TRBJ1-1
SVGETWAEAF	TRBV29-1	TRBJ1-1
ASSLTGVNQPQH	TRBV11-2	TRBJ1-5
ASSLGQADTGELF	TRBV5-1	TRBJ2-2
ASSVPHRGYYGYT	TRBV28	TRBJ1-2
ASSPAGAVTYEQY	TRBV7-6	TRBJ2-7